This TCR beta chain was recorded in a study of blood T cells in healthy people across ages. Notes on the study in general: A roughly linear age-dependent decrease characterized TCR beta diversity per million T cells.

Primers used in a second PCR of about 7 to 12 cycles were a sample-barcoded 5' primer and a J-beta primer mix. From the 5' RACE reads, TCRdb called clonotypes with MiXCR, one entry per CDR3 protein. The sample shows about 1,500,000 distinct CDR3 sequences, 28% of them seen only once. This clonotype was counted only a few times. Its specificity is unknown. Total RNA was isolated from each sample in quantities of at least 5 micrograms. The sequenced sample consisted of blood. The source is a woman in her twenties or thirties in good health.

CDR3 amino acids: CASSRRPGTSGGPGFTDTQYF. CDR3 DNA sequence: TGTGCCAGCAGTCGACGTCCCGGGACTAGCGGGGGGCCAGGATTCACAGATACGCAGTATTTT. The genes are TRBV7-6 and TRBJ2-3; 15 bases fit TRBD2. The CDR3 consists of 21 residues. CDR1 is SGHVS and CDR2 is FNYEAQ in the germline V gene. Trimming cost V 6 bases and J 2 bases; bases outside gene matches: 18.